This TCR beta chain was identified in a study of shared clonotypes between healthy human individuals. Study background: Used for every donor were three CD4 naive, three CD4 memory, two CD8 naive and one CD8 memory plate.

There are a few counts of this clone. Libraries were prepared by immunoSEQ multiplex PCR; TCRdb keeps only in-frame clonotypes and omits some of them. The sample consists of a few million clones, around nine tenths of them appearing once. The sample was naive CD4+ T cells sorted from blood. The subset is: CD45RA+ positively selected. The clonotype was recovered from a man between 18 and 29 years old in good health.

In DNA form, the CDR3 reads TGCGCCAGCAATGAACGGGGTAATTCACCCCTCCACTTT. Translating gives CASNERGNSPLHF. The rearrangement uses TRBV4-1 and TRBJ1-6; D unresolved. The length of the CDR3 is 13 residues. Germline CDR1 MGHRA, CDR2 YSYEKL. Between the trimmed V and J ends, which lost 7 bases and 6 bases, there was a span of 10 bases.